Reported below is one T cell receptor beta chain. The target antigen is unknown. This likely stems from a read error, as it lies one base from a far larger clone. This CDR3 has 16 residues. From germline, CDR1 is LGHNA and CDR2 YSLEER. Unsorted samples, those not sorted, used approximately 88 million PBMCs for genomic DNA. The data stem from a study of shared clonotypes between healthy human individuals. Study results and caveats: Measured sharing among donors was expected to vary with sequencing depth.

Assay used: immunoSEQ multiplex PCR; TCRdb lists only in-frame clones, some missing. Among 450,000 or so clones listed, 77% were seen once. The TCR was taken from a woman in her thirties or forties in good health. Some clones in this sample may be carry-over from other donors' samples. The chain combines TRBV4-3 with TRBJ2-5; D possibly uses TRBD1 or TRBD2 (5 bases each). Near its end, the DNA agrees better with TRBJ2-7, so the J call may be wrong. Sequences were obtained from PBMCs. CDR3 DNA: TGCGCCAGCAGCCAGGGATTATCGGGACGCCGGGCCGAGCAGTACTTC. Its translation is CASSQGLSGRRAEQYF.